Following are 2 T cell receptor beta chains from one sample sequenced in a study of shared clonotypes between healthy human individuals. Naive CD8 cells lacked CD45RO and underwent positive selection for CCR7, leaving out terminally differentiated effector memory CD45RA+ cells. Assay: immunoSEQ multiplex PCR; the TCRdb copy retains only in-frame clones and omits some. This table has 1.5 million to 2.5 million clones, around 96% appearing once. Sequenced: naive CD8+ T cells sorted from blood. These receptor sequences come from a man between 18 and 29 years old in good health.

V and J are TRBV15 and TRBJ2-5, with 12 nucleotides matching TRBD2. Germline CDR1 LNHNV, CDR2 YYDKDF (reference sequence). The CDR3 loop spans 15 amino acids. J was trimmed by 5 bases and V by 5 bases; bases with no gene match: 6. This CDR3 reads CATSPGTSGWETQYF. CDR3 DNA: TGTGCCACCAGCCCCGGGACTAGCGGGTGGGAGACCCAGTACTTC. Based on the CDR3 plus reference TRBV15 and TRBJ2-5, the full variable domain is DAMVIQNPRYQVTQFGKPVTLSCSQTLNHNVMYWYQQKSSQAPKLLFHYYDKDFNNEADTPDNFQSRRPNTSFCFLDIRSPGLGDTAMYLCATSPGTSGWETQYFGPGTRLLVL.

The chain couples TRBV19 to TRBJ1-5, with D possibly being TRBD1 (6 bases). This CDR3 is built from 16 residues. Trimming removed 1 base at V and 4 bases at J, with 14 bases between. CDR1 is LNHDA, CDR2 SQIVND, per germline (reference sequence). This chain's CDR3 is CASSIVEQGPNQPQHF. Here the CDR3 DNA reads TGTGCCAGTAGTATAGTGGAACAGGGCCCTAATCAGCCCCAGCATTTT.